One sample yielded the 20 T cell receptor beta chains listed below, sequenced in a study of blood T cell repertoires in COVID-19 (dated by TCRdb to 2020 to 2021). Receptor libraries were prepared by the immunoSEQ multiplex PCR assay. As stored in TCRdb, this immuneACCESS dataset retains in-frame rearrangements with V and J assigned. A fraction of the clones does not appear; measured against another copy, unresolved V genes explain less than half of the discrepancy, and the remainder lacks a known reason. Across this sample there are more than 45,000 clones, with roughly 91% seen only once. Approximately 26% of the sample goes to the ten largest clones. The sample taken for sequencing was peripheral blood. The receptors derive from a human donor in a cohort sampled during active COVID-19.

The CDR3 here is CASSSPQGRVSAFF. DNA of the CDR3: TGTGCCAGCAGCTCCCCTCAAGGGAGGGTGAGCGCTTTCTTT. V is TRBV7-9 and J is TRBJ1-1; no definite D call. Per the germline V gene, CDR1 is SEHNR and CDR2 is FQNEAQ (reference sequence). The CDR3 is made up of 14 amino acids. Trimming took 4 bases from V and 11 from J, leaving 20 bases between them.

This clone was recorded once. The chain is built from TRBV19 and TRBJ1-3; D remains ambiguous. The ends were cut back, 10 bases at V and 0 bases at J, with 7 bases in the middle. The germline CDR1 and CDR2 sequences are LNHDA and SQIVND (reference sequence). The CDR3 has 12 residues. For the CDR3, the DNA is TGTGCCACCGGGAGCTCTGGAAACACCATATATTTT. Its protein product is CATGSSGNTIYF. Filled out from reference TRBV19 and TRBJ1-3, the complete variable domain reads DGGITQSPKYLFRKEGQNVTLSCEQNLNHDAMYWYRQDPGQGLRLIYYSQIVNDFQKGDIAEGYSVSREKKESFPLTVTSAQKNPTAFYLCATGSSGNTIYFGEGSWLTVV.

This chain links TRBV6-1 with TRBJ1-2; 11 bases map to TRBD1. Germline V CDR1 and CDR2: MNHNS, SASEGT. This CDR3 has 17 residues. The junction had 12 bases not matched to a gene; V was cut back by 3 bases and J by 6 bases. The CDR3 DNA reads TGTGCCAGCAGTGAGGTTGGACAGGGGGCGCGAAAGAATGGCTACACCTTC. Protein product: CASSEVGQGARKNGYTF.

The rearrangement joins TRBV19 to TRBJ2-1, with 9 bases that match TRBD1. The CDR3 extends over 15 amino acids. The V segment lost 9 bases and the J segment 2 bases; nucleotides outside the gene matches: 8. Germline V gives CDR1 LNHDA, CDR2 SQIVND (reference sequence). The CDR3 nucleotides are TGTGCCAGCCGTGACGGGACAGGGCCCTACAATGAGCAGTTCTTC. It specifies CASRDGTGPYNEQFF.

The rearrangement links TRBV6-5 to TRBJ2-5, with 8 bases matching TRBD2. This CDR3 has 12 residues. J was trimmed by 9 bases and V by 6 bases; bases with no gene match: 6. Per the germline V gene, CDR1 is MNHEY and CDR2 is SVGAGI. The CDR3, as DNA: TGTGCCAGCAGACTAGCGGTGGGGGCCCAGTACTTC. This codes for CASRLAVGAQYF.

V is TRBV6-8 and J is TRBJ2-1, with TRBD1 matching 7 bases. Germline CDR1 and CDR2: MNHGY and SAAAGT. V shed 6 bases and J 2 bases; nucleotides not matched to a gene: 4. The CDR3 length is 14 residues. This chain's CDR3 is CASRRTGTYNEQFF. In DNA form, the CDR3 reads TGTGCCAGCAGGAGGACAGGCACCTACAATGAGCAGTTCTTC.

The V call is TRBV19, the J call TRBJ1-1, with 8 nucleotides matching TRBD1. Germline values: CDR1 LNHDA, CDR2 SQIVND (reference sequence). This CDR3 region has 14 residues. The junction had 4 bases not matched to a gene; V was cut back by 7 bases and J by 0 bases. CDR3 loop: CASTRTGMNTEAFF. The CDR3 DNA reads as TGTGCCAGTACCCGGACAGGGATGAACACTGAAGCTTTCTTT.

This clone was detected once. The CDR3 sequence is CASSSGLAGGTDTQYF. The CDR3 DNA sequence: TGTGCCAGCAGCTCCGGACTAGCGGGGGGCACAGATACGCAGTATTTT. This chain joins TRBV7-9 and TRBJ2-3, with TRBD2 matching 13 bases. CDR3 size: 16 residues. V dropped 4 bases and J dropped 1; count of bases not matched to a gene: 2. Looked up from germline, CDR1 is SEHNR and CDR2 is FQNEAQ (reference sequence).

The chain recombines TRBV5-6 with TRBJ2-5, with 8 bases aligning to TRBD1. Per germline, CDR1 SGHDT and CDR2 YYEEEE. The V gene end was trimmed by 9 bases and the J gene end by 5 bases; junction bases not matched to a gene: 6. The CDR3 loop spans 12 amino acids. Here the CDR3 reads CATGRGRETQYF. CDR3 in DNA: TGTGCCACTGGCAGGGGGCGGGAGACCCAGTACTTC. The whole variable domain, filled in from reference TRBV5-6 and TRBJ2-5, reads DAGVTQSPTHLIKTRGQQVTLRCSPKSGHDTVSWYQQALGQGPQFIFQYYEEEERQRGNFPDRFSGHQFPNYSSELNVNALLLGDSALYLCATGRGRETQYFGPGTRLLVL.

The rearrangement joins TRBV28 to TRBJ2-7, with a weak D call TRBD2 (7 bases). The CDR3 sequence is 14 residues long. Germline CDR1 and CDR2: MDHEN and SYDVKM. The V gene lost 7 bases and the J gene lost 3 bases, with 16 bases spanning the gap. This CDR3 is CASTLGGEVYEQYF. The CDR3 DNA reads TGTGCCAGCACCCTAGGGGGGGAAGTCTACGAGCAGTACTTC.

V and J are TRBV28 and TRBJ2-3; possible D gene TRBD2, 6 bases. V lost 8 bases and J lost 0, with 9 bases in between. Germline assignment: CDR1 MDHEN and CDR2 SYDVKM. This CDR3 comprises 13 residues. CDR3 loop: CASRLDSTDTQYF. DNA for the CDR3: TGTGCCAGCCGACTAGACAGCACAGATACGCAGTATTTT.

This clone was observed a single time. V is TRBV5-8 and J is TRBJ1-5, with D perhaps TRBD1 (6 bases). Germline CDR1 reads SGHTS; CDR2 reads YDEGEE. The V end lost 5 bases, the J end lost 6 bases, and 18 bases lay between the germline ends. The CDR3 covers 15 residues. The CDR3 loop reads CASSPGTPGGQPQHF. In DNA form, the CDR3 reads TGTGCCAGCAGTCCCGGGACACCGGGGGGTCAGCCCCAGCATTTT.

V and J are TRBV6-5 and TRBJ2-2, with a possible D match to TRBD2 (5 bases). Germline CDR1 MNHEY, CDR2 SVGAGI. V was cut by 6 bases and J by 1 base, with 6 bases left in between. The CDR3 consists of 13 residues. CDR3 DNA: TGTGCCAGCAGCGGGAAGAACACCGGGGAGCTGTTTTTT. This encodes CASSGKNTGELFF.

The rearrangement links TRBV28 to TRBJ2-1; tentative D call: TRBD1 (5 bases). Germline assignment: CDR1 MDHEN and CDR2 SYDVKM. V dropped 6 bases and J dropped 4 bases, with 16 bases sitting between them. This CDR3 comprises 15 residues. This CDR3 is CASRSGFTGYNEQFF. In nucleotides, the CDR3 is TGTGCCAGCAGATCTGGGTTTACAGGATACAATGAGCAGTTCTTC.

This rearrangement joins TRBV7-3 to TRBJ2-3, with 8 bases lining up with TRBD2. V lost 5 bases and J lost 3; bases outside the gene matches: 7. This CDR3 contains 15 residues. The germline CDR1 and CDR2 sequences are SGHTA and FQGTGA. This CDR3 reads CASSPRSGGTDTQYF. In DNA, the CDR3 is TGTGCCAGCAGCCCCCGGTCGGGAGGGACAGATACGCAGTATTTT.

This chain connects TRBV24-1 to TRBJ2-1, with TRBD2 matching 13 bases. The CDR3 has 15 amino acids. Germline CDR1 KGHDR, CDR2 SFDVKD. J gave up 8 bases and V 4 bases, and 4 bases lay outside the gene matches. In DNA form, the CDR3 reads TGTGCCACCAGTGAAACTAGCGGGGGGGCATATGAGCAGTTCTTC. It translates to CATSETSGGAYEQFF.

The chain couples TRBV5-1 to TRBJ2-2, with a possible D match to TRBD2 (6 bases). The CDR3 runs 14 residues. V lost 4 bases and J lost 4, with 11 bases in between. Germline V gene lookup returns CDR1 SGHRS and CDR2 YFSETQ. DNA for the CDR3: TGCGCCAGCAGCAGGGAGGACATCACCGGGGAGCTGTTTTTT. As protein: CASSREDITGELFF. The variable domain in full, with the rest retrieved from reference TRBV5-1 and TRBJ2-2, is KAGVTQTPRYLIKTRGQQVTLSCSPISGHRSVSWYQQTPGQGLQFLFEYFSETQRNKGNFPGRFSGRQFSNSRSEMNVSTLELGDSALYLCASSREDITGELFFGEGSRLTVL.

Here the CDR3 reads CASSYPGVSNQPQHF. The CDR3 DNA follows: TGTGCCAGCAGTTACCCAGGGGTTAGCAATCAGCCCCAGCATTTT. The chain couples TRBV6-6 to TRBJ1-5; maybe TRBD1 (6 bases). CDR1 MNHNY and CDR2 SVGAGI come from the germline V gene (reference sequence). This CDR3 spans 15 amino acids. The ends were cut back, 2 bases at V and 0 bases at J, with 8 bases in the middle.

The chain uses TRBV18 and TRBJ1-3; D possibly corresponds to TRBD1 (6 bases). The V gene lost 6 bases and the J gene lost 7 bases, with 13 bases spanning the gap. CDR1 is KGHSH and CDR2 is LQKENI in the germline V gene. The CDR3 contains 13 residues. The CDR3 reads CASSQQGRNTIYF. CDR3 in DNA: TGTGCCAGCTCCCAGCAGGGGCGCAACACCATATATTTT.

V gene TRBV19 combines with J gene TRBJ1-2, with D unresolved. The germline V gene has CDR1 LNHDA and CDR2 SQIVND (reference sequence). The CDR3 sequence is 14 residues long. Trimming shortened V by 1 base and J by 2 bases, and 8 bases separated the two germline ends. The CDR3 bases are TGTGCCAGTAGTATAGGAGGAGCAAACTATGGCTACACCTTC. Translated: CASSIGGANYGYTF.